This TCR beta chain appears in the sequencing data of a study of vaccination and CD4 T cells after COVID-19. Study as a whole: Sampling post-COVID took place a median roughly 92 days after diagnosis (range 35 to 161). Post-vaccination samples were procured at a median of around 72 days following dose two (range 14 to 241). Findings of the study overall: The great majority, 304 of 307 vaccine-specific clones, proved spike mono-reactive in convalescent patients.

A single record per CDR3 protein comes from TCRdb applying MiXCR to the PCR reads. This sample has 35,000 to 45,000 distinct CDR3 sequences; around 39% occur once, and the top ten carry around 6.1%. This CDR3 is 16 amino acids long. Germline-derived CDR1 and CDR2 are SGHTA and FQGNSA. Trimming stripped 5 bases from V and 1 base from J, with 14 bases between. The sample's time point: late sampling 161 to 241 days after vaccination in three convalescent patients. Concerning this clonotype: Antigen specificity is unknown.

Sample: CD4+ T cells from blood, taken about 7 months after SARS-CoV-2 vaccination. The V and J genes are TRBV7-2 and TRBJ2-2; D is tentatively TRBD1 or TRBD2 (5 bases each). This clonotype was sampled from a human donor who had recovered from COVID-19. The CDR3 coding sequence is TGTGCCAGCAGCAAATTCGGGACCGAGAACACCGGGGAGCTGTTTTTT. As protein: CASSKFGTENTGELFF. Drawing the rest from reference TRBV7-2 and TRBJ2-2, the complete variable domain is GAGVSQSPSNKVTEKGKDVELRCDPISGHTALYWYRQSLGQGLEFLIYFQGNSAPDKSGLPSDRFSAERTGGSVSTLTIQRTQQEDSAVYLCASSKFGTENTGELFFGEGSRLTVL.